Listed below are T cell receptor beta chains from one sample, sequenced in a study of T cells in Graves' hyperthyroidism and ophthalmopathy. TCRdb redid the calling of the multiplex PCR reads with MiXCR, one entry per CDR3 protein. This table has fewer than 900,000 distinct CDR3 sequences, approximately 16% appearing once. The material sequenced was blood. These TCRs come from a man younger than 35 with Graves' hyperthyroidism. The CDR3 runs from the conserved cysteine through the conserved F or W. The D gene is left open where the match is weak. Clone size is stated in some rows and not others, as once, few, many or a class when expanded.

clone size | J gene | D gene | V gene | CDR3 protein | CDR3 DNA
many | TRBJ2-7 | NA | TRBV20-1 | CSARDTETYEQYF | TGCAGTGCTAGAGACACTGAAACCTACGAGCAGTACTTC
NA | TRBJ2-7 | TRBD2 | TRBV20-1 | CSARMRRAGDDEQYF | TGCAGTGCTAGAATGAGACGAGCGGGAGACGACGAGCAGTACTTC
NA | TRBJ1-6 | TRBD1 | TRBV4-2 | CASSAPGQSGSPLHF | TGTGCCAGCAGCGCGCCGGGACAGTCCGGATCACCCCTCCACTTT
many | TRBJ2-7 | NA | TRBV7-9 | CASSLARDTTYEQYF | TGTGCCAGCAGCTTAGCCCGGGACACTACCTACGAGCAGTACTTC
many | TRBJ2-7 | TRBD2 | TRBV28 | CASSLRTSGYEQYF | TGTGCCAGCAGTTTACGGACTAGCGGCTACGAGCAGTACTTC
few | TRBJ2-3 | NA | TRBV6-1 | CASSSTGDTQYF | TGTGCCAGCAGCTCTACAGGAGATACGCAGTATTTT
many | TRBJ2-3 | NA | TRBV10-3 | CAITRSDSKDTQYF | TGTGCCATCACCCGCAGCGATAGTAAAGATACGCAGTATTTT
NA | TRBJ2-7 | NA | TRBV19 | CASSIVGGVGYEQYF | TGTGCCAGTAGTATCGTAGGTGGGGTCGGGTACGAGCAGTACTTC
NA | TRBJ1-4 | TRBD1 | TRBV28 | CASRRGREKLFF | TGTGCCAGCAGGAGGGGGCGTGAAAAACTGTTTTTT
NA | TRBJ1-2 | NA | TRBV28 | CASSPVTGLNYGYTF | TGTGCCAGCAGTCCCGTTACGGGGCTTAACTATGGCTACACCTTC
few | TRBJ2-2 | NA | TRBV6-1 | CASRLPRNTGELFF | TGTGCCAGCAGACTCCCGAGAAACACCGGGGAGCTGTTTTTT
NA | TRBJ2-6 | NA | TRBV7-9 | CASSLARNSGANVLTF | TGTGCCAGCAGCTTAGCGCGTAACTCTGGGGCCAACGTCCTGACTTTC
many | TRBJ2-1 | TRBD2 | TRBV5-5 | CASSTGLAGGNEQFF | TGTGCCAGCAGCACGGGACTAGCGGGAGGGAATGAGCAGTTCTTC
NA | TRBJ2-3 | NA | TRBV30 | CAWSDVPRADTQYF | TGTGCCTGGAGTGACGTTCCTAGGGCAGATACGCAGTATTTT
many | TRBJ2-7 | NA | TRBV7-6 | CASSLRPRTTRAHEQYF | TGTGCCAGCAGCTTACGACCCCGGACGACCCGGGCGCACGAGCAGTACTTC
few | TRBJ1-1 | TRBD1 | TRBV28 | CASSRYRGGNTEAFF | TGTGCCAGCAGTAGATACAGGGGTGGGAACACTGAAGCTTTCTTT
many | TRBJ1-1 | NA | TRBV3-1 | CASSQEDRLNTEAFF | TGTGCCAGCAGCCAGGAAGACAGGCTAAACACTGAAGCTTTCTTT
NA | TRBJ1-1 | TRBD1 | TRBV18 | CASSPSQGALSREAFF | TGTGCCAGCTCACCCTCCCAGGGGGCCTTGAGCCGTGAAGCTTTCTTT
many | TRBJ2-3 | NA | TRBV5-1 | CASSSLDSFGTQYF | TGCGCCAGCAGCTCCCTAGACTCTTTTGGGACGCAGTATTTT
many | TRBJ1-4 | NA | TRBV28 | CASSFSGATNEKLFF | TGTGCCAGCAGTTTCTCCGGGGCAACTAATGAAAAACTGTTTTTT
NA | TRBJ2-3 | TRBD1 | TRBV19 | CASSAGTGESTDTQYF | TGTGCCAGTAGTGCCGGGACAGGGGAAAGCACAGATACGCAGTATTTT
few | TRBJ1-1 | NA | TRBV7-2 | CASSLIAPTEAFF | TGTGCCAGCAGCTTGATAGCCCCCACTGAAGCTTTCTTT
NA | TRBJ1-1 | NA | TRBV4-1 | CASSLADGRTEAFF | TGCGCCAGCAGCCTAGCCGACGGAAGGACTGAAGCTTTCTTT
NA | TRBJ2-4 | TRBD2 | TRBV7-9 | CASSFRGGLNIQYF | TGTGCCAGCAGCTTTCGGGGAGGGCTGAACATTCAGTACTTC
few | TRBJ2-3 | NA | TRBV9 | CASSARRSWQGTSDTQYF | TGTGCCAGCAGCGCCCGTCGGAGCTGGCAGGGGACTTCGGATACGCAGTATTTT
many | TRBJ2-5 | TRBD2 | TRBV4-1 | CASSQGEGLGQETQYF | TGCGCCAGCAGCCAAGGGGAGGGTCTTGGCCAAGAGACCCAGTACTTC
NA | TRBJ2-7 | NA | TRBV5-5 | CASSLGLATDLYEQYF | TGTGCCAGCAGCTTGGGGCTAGCAACCGACCTCTACGAGCAGTACTTC
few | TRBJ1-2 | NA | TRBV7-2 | CASSPGHQSNYGYTF | TGTGCCAGCAGCCCCGGACACCAGAGTAACTATGGCTACACCTTC
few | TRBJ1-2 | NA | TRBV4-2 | CASSQATRFREGYTF | TGTGCCAGCAGCCAAGCGACCCGTTTCCGCGAGGGCTACACCTTC
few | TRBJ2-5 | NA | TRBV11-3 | CASGKGQQETRYF | TGTGCCAGCGGAAAAGGGCAGCAAGAGACCCGGTACTTC
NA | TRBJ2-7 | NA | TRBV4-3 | CASSQVTAGVYEQYF | TGCGCCAGCAGCCAAGTTACGGCAGGGGTCTACGAGCAGTACTTC
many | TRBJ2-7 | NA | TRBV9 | CASSVDDSYEQYF | TGTGCCAGCAGCGTAGACGACAGCTACGAGCAGTACTTC
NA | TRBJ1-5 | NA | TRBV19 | CASSTQGRQPQHF | TGTGCCAGTAGTACCCAGGGGAGACAGCCCCAGCATTTT
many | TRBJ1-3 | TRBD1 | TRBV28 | CASPPGTGTLPSGNTIYF | TGTGCCAGCCCGCCCGGGACAGGGACTTTGCCCTCTGGAAACACCATATATTTT
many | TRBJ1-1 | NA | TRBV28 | CASTTSMSEAFF | TGTGCCAGCACCACTAGTATGTCTGAAGCTTTCTTT
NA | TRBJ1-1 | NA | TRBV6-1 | CASSEAGANTEAFF | TGTGCCAGCAGTGAAGCAGGGGCGAACACTGAAGCTTTCTTT
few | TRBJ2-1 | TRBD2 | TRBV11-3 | CASSLGAGDSNEQFF | TGTGCCAGCAGCTTAGGAGCGGGAGATAGTAATGAGCAGTTCTTC
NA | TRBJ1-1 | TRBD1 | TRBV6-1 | CASSWTGGTTEAFF | TGTGCCAGCAGCTGGACAGGAGGGACCACTGAAGCTTTCTTT
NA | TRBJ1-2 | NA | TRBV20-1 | CSARGDAYGYTF | TGCAGTGCTAGAGGGGACGCCTATGGCTACACCTTC
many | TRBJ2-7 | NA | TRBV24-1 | CATSERGDEQYF | TGTGCCACCAGTGAGAGGGGCGACGAGCAGTACTTC